These 21 T cell receptor beta chains were sequenced from one sample in a study of T cell repertoires in cytomegalovirus infection (dated by TCRdb to the late 2010s). Sequencing was performed on an Illumina HiSeq 1500. The public sequencing data were trimmed at Q25 with fastp and processed into clonotypes with MiXCR by TCRdb, which kept only in-frame beta chains. Rows with a matching CDR3 protein are joined into one entry that keeps the most common DNA and genes. The sample yields under 600,000 distinct CDR3 sequences; about 15% were counted once. Under 30% of the sample is in the top ten clones. The specimen was CD8+ T cells from PBMCs. Receptors originate from a human donor in good health (CMV status not recorded). Some clones in this sample may be carry-over from other donors' samples.

This chain connects TRBV28 to TRBJ2-3; D is ambiguous. Germline V gives CDR1 MDHEN, CDR2 SYDVKM. This CDR3 has 15 amino acids. Trimming removed 1 base from V and 4 bases from J, with 12 bases in between. CDR3 coding DNA: TGTGCCAGCAGTTTATCTTCGGCTAGGGCAGATACGCAGTATTTT. Translating gives CASSLSSARADTQYF.

This clonotype was detected many times. V gene TRBV7-9 combines with J gene TRBJ2-5; D is unresolved. The CDR3 contains 13 residues. V lost 6 bases and J lost 0, with 8 bases in between. CDR1 and CDR2 from the germline V gene are SEHNR and FQNEAQ (reference sequence). Here the CDR3 reads CASSPLYQETQYF. CDR3 nucleotide sequence: TGTGCCAGCAGTCCTTTGTACCAAGAGACCCAGTACTTC.

The sample holds many counts of this clonotype. V usage is TRBV6-5 and J usage is TRBJ1-1; 7 bases map to TRBD1. Per the germline V gene, CDR1 is MNHEY and CDR2 is SVGAGI. There are 14 residues in the CDR3. The ends lost 7 bases at V and 0 bases at J; junction bases unmatched: 5. The CDR3 DNA reads TGTGCCAGCACCTGGGACAGTCTGAACACTGAAGCTTTCTTT. It encodes CASTWDSLNTEAFF.

The chain is built from TRBV6-2 or TRBV6-3 and TRBJ2-7; D could derive from TRBD1 or TRBD2 (5 bases each). With 8 bases removed from V and 4 bases from J, the gap between germline ends came to 12 bases. The germline CDR1 and CDR2 sequences are MNHEY and SVGEGT. The CDR3 spans 12 residues. CDR3 residues: CASRQRLYEQYF. The CDR3 nucleotides are TGTGCCAGCCGACAGAGACTATACGAGCAGTACTTC.

In this sample, this clonotype turned up many times. The chain uses TRBV7-9 and TRBJ2-7; no definite D call. CDR1 and CDR2 (germline): SEHNR, FQNEAQ (reference sequence). The CDR3 length is 12 residues. V was trimmed by 1 base and J by 5 bases, leaving 6 bases between them. The CDR3, as DNA: TGTGCCAGCAGCTTAGATAAGGACGAGCAGTACTTC. Translating gives CASSLDKDEQYF.

This clonotype was seen only a few times. The chain uses TRBV27 and TRBJ1-2; TRBD1 matches 9 bases. The CDR3 runs 14 residues. Germline assignment: CDR1 MNHEY and CDR2 SMNVEV (reference sequence). V gave up 6 bases and J gave up 7 bases; unmatched junction bases: 9. The CDR3 spells CASSRTGGAFGYTF. CDR3 DNA sequence: TGTGCCAGCAGCCGCACAGGGGGCGCGTTTGGCTACACCTTC.

The rearrangement links TRBV27 to TRBJ2-7; 7 bases line up with TRBD1. CDR1 MNHEY and CDR2 SMNVEV come from the germline V gene (reference sequence). CDR3 length equals 14 residues. The trim removed 8 bases at V and 4 bases at J, leaving 11 bases unmatched. CDR3 amino acids: CASADRGREYEQYF. The CDR3 DNA is TGTGCCAGCGCTGATAGGGGGCGCGAATACGAGCAGTACTTC.

The V gene is TRBV28, the J gene TRBJ1-2, with a tentative D call TRBD1 (5 bases). Germline CDR1 reads MDHEN; CDR2 reads SYDVKM. V lost 7 bases and J 0 bases, leaving 12 bases between the germline ends. The CDR3 contains 14 residues. The chain's CDR3 is CASMGRAPNYGYTF. The CDR3 DNA reads as TGTGCCAGCATGGGGCGGGCCCCTAACTATGGCTACACCTTC.

This clonotype has ten or more counts. The chain uses TRBV12-3 or TRBV12-4 and TRBJ1-1, with 7 bases that match TRBD1. V dropped 5 bases and J dropped 3; count of bases not matched to a gene: 12. The CDR3 runs 16 residues. CDR3 sequence (DNA): TGTGCCAGCAGTCCTCCAAACAGGGGAGAACACACTGAAGCTTTCTTT. Its translation is CASSPPNRGEHTEAFF.

The table lists this clonotype with many counts. The gene calls are TRBV7-9 and TRBJ1-2, with D tentatively TRBD1 (5 bases). V gave up 5 bases and J gave up 6 bases, with 10 bases separating them. The CDR3 contains 12 residues. Germline lookup yields CDR1 SEHNR and CDR2 FQNEAQ (reference sequence). In DNA, the CDR3 is TGTGCCAGCAGCCCTGGAGGGGATGGCTACACCTTC. This translates into CASSPGGDGYTF.

There are many counts of this clonotype. This sequence joins TRBV7-9 and TRBJ2-1; perhaps TRBD2 as D (6 bases). The CDR3 length is 16 residues. From germline, CDR1 is SEHNR and CDR2 FQNEAQ (reference sequence). V was cut by 5 bases and J by 0 bases, with 14 bases left in between. The CDR3 DNA sequence: TGTGCCAGCAGCGGAGAGGACGGGAGCTCCTACAATGAGCAGTTCTTC. Translating it yields CASSGEDGSSYNEQFF.

The DNA of the CDR3 is TGTGCCAGTAGTCCTCAATCCCCGGGACATACGCAGTATTTT. It codes for CASSPQSPGHTQYF. The chain employs TRBV19 and TRBJ2-3, with D perhaps assigned TRBD1 or TRBD2 (5 bases each). CDR1 is LNHDA and CDR2 is SQIVND in the germline V gene (reference sequence). CDR3 size: 14 residues. The germline V and J ends were trimmed by 5 bases and 7 bases, with 16 bases remaining between them.

This clonotype was recorded at least ten times. The CDR3 protein is CASSQLEGANTEAFF. CDR3 nucleotides: TGTGCCAGCAGCCAACTCGAGGGGGCGAACACTGAAGCTTTCTTT. The V call is TRBV11-2, the J call TRBJ1-1, with 7 nucleotides matching TRBD1. Trimming took 5 bases from V and 1 from J; bases not matched to a gene: 7. CDR1 and CDR2 from the germline V gene are SGHAT and FQNNGV. The CDR3 consists of 15 residues.

This clonotype was seen ten or more times. CDR3 DNA: TGTGCCAGCAGTTCCCCATATGGATTCTCCTACGAGCAGTACTTC. It specifies CASSSPYGFSYEQYF. This chain links TRBV6-2 or TRBV6-3 with TRBJ2-7; D call uncertain. Trimming stripped 4 bases from V and 0 bases from J, with 13 bases between. CDR3 length equals 15 residues. Germline V gene data show CDR1 as MNHEY and CDR2 as SVGEGT.

This clonotype was seen at least ten times. The CDR3 nucleotides read TGTGCCAGCAGCTCACTAGCGGGAGGTGGTCGCGAGCAGTACTTC. Translated, it gives CASSSLAGGGREQYF. The chain combines TRBV7-9 with TRBJ2-7; 12 bases are shared with TRBD2. The V gene end was trimmed by 4 bases and the J gene end by 6 bases; junction bases not matched to a gene: 7. Germline-derived CDR1 and CDR2 are SEHNR and FQNEAQ (reference sequence). The CDR3 is made up of 15 amino acids.

This clonotype was recorded many times. J is TRBJ2-5 and V is TRBV7-9; 13 nucleotides match TRBD2. The CDR3 contains 19 residues. The trim removed 3 bases at V and 5 bases at J, leaving 15 bases unmatched. CDR1 SEHNR and CDR2 FQNEAQ come from the germline V gene (reference sequence). The DNA of the CDR3 is TGTGCCAGCAGCTTCCCCCGCACTAGCGGGAGGGCCAGGGCGGAGACCCAGTACTTC. Protein product: CASSFPRTSGRARAETQYF.

This clonotype was picked up a small number of times. J is TRBJ1-1 and V is TRBV12-3 or TRBV12-4; 8 nucleotides match TRBD1. The CDR3 is 14 amino acids. Trimming took 7 bases from V and 7 from J; bases not matched to a gene: 11. The CDR3 DNA is TGTGCCAGCACCTCAACCAGGGGGCGTTTTGAAGCTTTCTTT. Its protein product is CASTSTRGRFEAFF.

This clonotype has ten or more counts. The chain has TRBV7-3 and TRBJ2-3; TRBD2 matches at 8 bases. This CDR3 contains 15 residues. With V trimmed by 2 bases and J by 2 bases, 3 bases remained unmatched. CDR1 is SGHTA and CDR2 is FQGTGA in the germline V gene. The CDR3 DNA reads TGTGCCAGCAGCTTAGCGGGAGGACACACAGATACGCAGTATTTT. It translates to CASSLAGGHTDTQYF.

This clonotype was detected many times. The chain combines TRBV12-3 or TRBV12-4 with TRBJ2-1; tentatively, D is TRBD1 (6 bases). Trimming cost V 5 bases and J 0 bases, with 11 bases left between them. The CDR3 sequence is 15 residues long. The CDR3 loop reads CASSLTGFSYNEQFF. The CDR3 DNA reads as TGTGCCAGCAGTCTGACAGGCTTCTCCTACAATGAGCAGTTCTTC.

This clonotype was observed a few times. The chain couples TRBV9 to TRBJ1-2; unclear D gene. The V and J ends lost 3 bases and 4 bases respectively, with 16 bases between them. Per the germline V gene, CDR1 is SGDLS and CDR2 is YYNGEE. This CDR3 comprises 15 residues. In DNA, the CDR3 is TGTGCCAGCAGCGGAGCCCCACAAATGAGCTATGGCTACACCTTC. It codes for CASSGAPQMSYGYTF.

This clonotype has ten or more counts. The rearrangement uses TRBV6-1 and TRBJ1-5, with 8 nucleotides matching TRBD1. The ends lost 3 bases at V and 4 bases at J; junction bases unmatched: 5. The germline V gene encodes CDR1 MNHNS and CDR2 SASEGT. This CDR3 spans 15 amino acids. CDR3 sequence (DNA): TGTGCCAGCAGTGAGACAGGGGCTAGGAATCAGCCCCAGCATTTT. It yields the protein CASSETGARNQPQHF.